These 13 T cell receptor beta chains were sequenced from one sample in a study of cytomegalovirus exposure and HLA in healthy donors. PCR primers comprised 60 Vbeta and 13 Jbeta primers. Measured with immunoSEQ multiplex PCR; TCRdb has only the in-frame clones, and not every one. The sample shows 59,000 or so clones, about 81% of them seen only once. The sequenced sample consisted of PBMCs. The receptors were gathered from a man aged 30 to 39 in good health and CMV-seropositive.

The CDR3 region is CASSMGQGGSYEQYF. The CDR3 coding sequence is TGTGCCAGCAGCATGGGACAGGGGGGATCCTACGAGCAGTACTTC. V is TRBV5-5 and J is TRBJ2-7; 11 bases fit TRBD1. Germline values: CDR1 SGHKS, CDR2 YYEKEE (reference sequence). The CDR3 contains 15 residues. The ends lost 4 bases at V and 1 base at J; junction bases unmatched: 4.

This chain joins TRBV5-6 and TRBJ2-5; 8 bases align to TRBD2. The J segment lost 5 bases and the V segment lost 0 bases, leaving 6 bases of the junction unmatched. Germline values: CDR1 SGHDT, CDR2 YYEEEE. CDR3 length equals 15 residues. In DNA form, the CDR3 reads TGTGCCAGCAGCTTGGAGGTTTCGGGAGGGGAGACCCAGTACTTC. Translated, it gives CASSLEVSGGETQYF. Drawing the rest from reference TRBV5-6 and TRBJ2-5, the complete variable domain is DAGVTQSPTHLIKTRGQQVTLRCSPKSGHDTVSWYQQALGQGPQFIFQYYEEEERQRGNFPDRFSGHQFPNYSSELNVNALLLGDSALYLCASSLEVSGGETQYFGPGTRLLVL.

In the case of this clone: This same CDR3 is encoded by further DNA sequences in the sample. J is TRBJ1-3 and V is TRBV9; a possible D gene is TRBD1 (5 bases). The germline CDR1 and CDR2 sequences are SGDLS and YYNGEE. V was cut by 3 bases and J by 2 bases, with 6 bases left in between. The CDR3 loop spans 13 amino acids. The CDR3 region has the DNA TGTGCCAGCAGCGGGGGGGCTGGAAACACCATATATTTT. It specifies CASSGGAGNTIYF. The whole variable domain, filled in from reference TRBV9 and TRBJ1-3, reads DSGVTQTPKHLITATGQRVTLRCSPRSGDLSVYWYQQSLDQGLQFLIQYYNGEERAKGNILERFSAQQFPDLHSELNLSSLELGDSALYFCASSGGAGNTIYFGEGSWLTVV.

A few counts support this clone. V usage is TRBV2 and J usage is TRBJ1-4; tentatively, D is TRBD1 (6 bases). CDR1 SNHLY and CDR2 FYNNEI come from the germline V gene. This CDR3 region has 15 residues. V was cut by 5 bases and J by 0 bases, with 10 bases left in between. CDR3 nucleotides: TGTGCCAGCAGTCCGCGGACAGCAACTAATGAAAAACTGTTTTTT. This codes for CASSPRTATNEKLFF. Variable domain in full (rest from reference TRBV2 and TRBJ1-4): EPEVTQTPSHQVTQMGQEVILRCVPISNHLYFYWYRQILGQKVEFLVSFYNNEISEKSEIFDDQFSVERPDGSNFTLKIRSTKLEDSAMYFCASSPRTATNEKLFFGSGTQLSVL.

This chain connects TRBV6-6 to TRBJ1-2; D is possibly TRBD1 (6 bases). V shed 6 bases and J shed 7 bases, with 21 bases lying between them. The CDR3 contains 15 residues. Germline V gives CDR1 MNHNY, CDR2 SVGAGI (reference sequence). The CDR3 DNA is TGTGCCAGCAGGCCCCCCGGGACACTTGGGTTTGGCTACACCTTC. Translation: CASRPPGTLGFGYTF.

The rearrangement links TRBV7-2 to TRBJ2-2; 9 bases match TRBD2. The CDR3 is 15 amino acids. The germline gives CDR1 SGHTA, CDR2 FQGNSA. The junction had 4 bases not matched to a gene; V was cut back by 4 bases and J by 4 bases. CDR3 region: CASSYHSGGTGELFF. The CDR3 nucleotides are TGTGCCAGCAGCTACCATAGCGGGGGCACCGGGGAGCTGTTTTTT.

This clone has just a few counts. The chain carries TRBV7-8 and TRBJ1-6; the match to TRBD1 covers 8 bases. The CDR3 sequence is 13 residues long. The trim removed 6 bases at V and 9 bases at J, leaving 4 bases unmatched. CDR1 and CDR2 (germline): SGHVS, FQNEAQ. This CDR3 reads CASSEDRVSPLHF. For the CDR3, the DNA is TGTGCCAGCAGTGAGGACAGGGTTTCACCCCTCCACTTT. Based on the CDR3 plus reference TRBV7-8 and TRBJ1-6, the full variable domain is GAGVSQSPRYKVAKRGQDVALRCDPISGHVSLFWYQQALGQGPEFLTYFQNEAQLDKSGLPSDRFFAERPEGSVSTLKIQRTQQEDSAVYLCASSEDRVSPLHFGNGTRLTVT.

This chain uses TRBV7-8 with TRBJ2-2, with D possibly being TRBD1 (6 bases). The CDR3 length is 14 residues. Germline-derived CDR1 and CDR2 are SGHVS and FQNEAQ. Trimming shortened V by 5 bases and J by 7 bases, and 14 bases separated the two germline ends. The CDR3 reads CASSVQGWGGELFF. CDR3 in DNA: TGTGCCAGCAGCGTACAGGGATGGGGCGGGGAGCTGTTTTTT.

This clone has just a few counts. The chain employs TRBV6-5 and TRBJ1-2; D unclear. Trimming removed 7 bases from V and 5 bases from J, with 8 bases in between. The CDR3 has 11 residues. Germline values: CDR1 MNHEY, CDR2 SVGAGI. The CDR3 spells CASMTNYGYTF. CDR3 sequence (DNA): TGTGCCAGCATGACAAATTATGGCTACACCTTC.

This rearrangement joins TRBV7-9 to TRBJ2-5; no reliable D call. The DNA matches TRBJ2-7 better at its end, which makes the J call doubtful. Per the germline V gene, CDR1 is SEHNR and CDR2 is FQNEAQ (reference sequence). This CDR3 contains 12 residues. The CDR3 spells CASSLTRYEQYF. In nucleotides, the CDR3 is TGTGCCAGCAGCCTAACGCGCTACGAGCAGTACTTC.

The J gene is TRBJ2-1, the V gene TRBV30; 8 bases are shared with TRBD2. Germline assignment: CDR1 GTSNPN and CDR2 SVGIG (reference sequence). The V and J ends lost 3 bases and 4 bases, in that order; junction bases with no gene match: 5. The CDR3 runs 14 residues. The CDR3 DNA follows: TGTGCCTGGAGGGGGGCGGGGGGATACAATGAGCAGTTCTTC. Its translation: CAWRGAGGYNEQFF.

The rearrangement joins TRBV29-1 to TRBJ2-5; D is undetermined. Matching the DNA end better, TRBJ2-7 makes the J call doubtful. CDR1 is SQVTM, CDR2 ANQGSEA, per germline. This CDR3 has 11 residues. The chain's CDR3 is CSVRVTYEQYF. The CDR3 DNA is TGCAGCGTTCGGGTTACCTACGAGCAGTACTTC.

The chain uses TRBV2 and TRBJ1-5; the match to TRBD1 covers 10 bases. Trimming removed 2 bases from V and 5 bases from J; junction bases left unmatched: 3. Per germline, CDR1 SNHLY and CDR2 FYNNEI. There are 15 residues in the CDR3. CDR3 sequence reads: CASSERGQGDQPQHF. The CDR3 region has the DNA TGTGCCAGCAGTGAACGAGGACAGGGGGATCAGCCCCAGCATTTT.